The 32 T cell receptor beta chains below come from one sample, sequenced in a study of blood T cells in healthy people across ages (dated by TCRdb to between 2014 and 2017). Library method: 5' RACE. The sample was run on an Illumina HiSeq 2500. The second PCR ran for roughly 6 to 11 cycles and used a J-beta primer mix along with a sample-barcoded 5' primer. The public reads were run again by TCRdb, first through fastp at Q25 and then through MiXCR, and only productive beta chains were kept. One record per CDR3 amino acid sequence lists the most common genes and DNA. The sample includes about 930,000 distinct CDR3 sequences, with 29% observed a single time. 9.5% to 13% of the sample goes to the ten largest clones. These same records also appear under a second study, on T cells of mothers and their children.

Sample: blood. These receptor sequences come from a middle-aged woman in good health.

Turning to this clonotype: This may arise from a read error, as a much more abundant clone is one base away. The chain is built from TRBV28 and TRBJ2-7, with 14 bases matching TRBD2. The CDR3 has 17 amino acids. V lost 7 bases and J lost 3; bases outside the gene matches: 11. CDR1 is MDHEN and CDR2 is SYDVKM in the germline V gene. DNA for the CDR3: TGTGCCAGCATTCCTGGACTAGCGGGGGGACGACTCTACGAGCAGTACTTC. Residues: CASIPGLAGGRLYEQYF.

This clonotype occurred a few times. As DNA, the CDR3 is TGCAGTGCGCAGGGACTTTCGAAGGGGTACAATGAGCAGTTCTTC. Translating it yields CSAQGLSKGYNEQFF. V and J are TRBV20-1 and TRBJ2-1; tentatively, D is TRBD2 (6 bases). Germline V gene lookup returns CDR1 DFQATT and CDR2 SNEGSKA (reference sequence). CDR3 length: 15 residues. V was trimmed by 6 bases and J by 4 bases, leaving 19 bases between them.

This clonotype was found many times. This chain connects TRBV5-1 to TRBJ2-1, with 8 bases aligning to TRBD1. The V gene's germline CDR1 is SGHRS and CDR2 YFSETQ. V lost 2 bases to trimming and J lost 7 bases; unmatched junction nucleotides: 8. The CDR3 is 15 amino acids. The CDR3 DNA reads TGCGCCAGCAGCTTTGCCAGGGGGCATGGAAATGAGCAGTTCTTC. It specifies CASSFARGHGNEQFF.

This clonotype has more than one count but fewer than ten. V is TRBV18 and J is TRBJ2-6; TRBD2 might be the D (5 bases). Germline V gene sequence: CDR1 KGHSH, CDR2 LQKENI. Trimming removed 0 bases from V and 2 bases from J, with 11 bases in between. CDR3 size: 17 residues. Written as DNA, the CDR3 is TGTGCCAGCTCACCACCAGGACTTCGGGCTGGGGCCAACGTCCTGACTTTC. Translating gives CASSPPGLRAGANVLTF.

This chain uses TRBV10-3 with TRBJ1-6, with TRBD1 matching over 11 bases. Looked up from germline, CDR1 is ENHRY and CDR2 is SYGVKD. The CDR3 loop spans 14 amino acids. V trimming: 6 bases; J trimming: 10 bases; junction bases outside the gene matches: 5. For the CDR3, the DNA is TGTGCCATCAGACCGGGACAGGGGGGATCACCCCTCCACTTT. Its protein is CAIRPGQGGSPLHF.

This clonotype was observed a single time. The chain recombines TRBV20-1 with TRBJ1-1; a weak D match, TRBD1 (6 bases). V dropped 0 bases and J dropped 9 bases, with 17 bases sitting between them. Germline CDR1 reads DFQATT; CDR2 reads SNEGSKA (reference sequence). This CDR3 has 14 residues. The CDR3 loop is CSARDGGGAGQAFF. The CDR3 DNA reads as TGCAGTGCTAGAGATGGGGGGGGCGCCGGACAAGCTTTCTTT.

This clonotype has a count of ten or more. The chain links TRBV29-1 to TRBJ2-1; TRBD1 might be the D (6 bases). Germline V gene lookup returns CDR1 SQVTM and CDR2 ANQGSEA. Trimming shortened V by 5 bases and J by 3 bases, and 11 bases separated the two germline ends. This CDR3 has 13 residues. CDR3 DNA sequence: TGCAGCGTTTGCAGGGGACACTACAATGAGCAGTTCTTC. It specifies CSVCRGHYNEQFF.

This chain links TRBV12-3 or TRBV12-4 with TRBJ2-2, with D possibly being TRBD2 (6 bases). The CDR3 is 14 amino acids. Trimming removed 7 bases from V and 4 bases from J, with 13 bases in between. CDR3 coding DNA: TGTGCCAGCATCGGGACCGGGGGCACCGGGGAGCTGTTTTTT. It is translated as CASIGTGGTGELFF.

This clonotype was found a few times. The rearrangement joins TRBV7-2 to TRBJ1-6, with 9 nucleotides matching TRBD1. The CDR3 is 16 amino acids. V shed 3 bases and J 14 bases; nucleotides not matched to a gene: 14. Germline lookup yields CDR1 SGHTA and CDR2 FQGNSA. The CDR3 region is CASSLAGTGTEKSLHF. The CDR3 nucleotides read TGTGCCAGCAGCTTGGCCGGGACAGGGACGGAAAAGTCCCTCCACTTT.

The sample holds a few counts of this clonotype. The chain uses TRBV4-3 and TRBJ1-4; D is unclear. The length of the CDR3 is 15 residues. CDR1 is LGHNA and CDR2 is YSLEER in the germline V gene. The V gene lost 0 bases and the J gene lost 8 bases, with 13 bases spanning the gap. CDR3 sequence reads: CASSQETPRGEKLFF. CDR3 sequence (DNA): TGCGCCAGCAGCCAAGAGACCCCTCGAGGGGAAAAACTGTTTTTT.

This clonotype turned up a few times. The chain combines TRBV7-9 with TRBJ1-2, with 8 bases identical to TRBD1. The CDR3 sequence is 13 residues long. With V trimmed by 10 bases and J by 8 bases, 12 bases remained unmatched. Germline V gene lookup returns CDR1 SEHNR and CDR2 FQNEAQ (reference sequence). This chain's CDR3 is CANISGGVSGYTF. CDR3 nucleotides: TGTGCCAACATCTCAGGGGGCGTGAGCGGCTACACCTTC.

The sample holds a few counts of this clonotype. The chain carries TRBV20-1 and TRBJ2-7, with 8 bases identical to TRBD1. Per the germline V gene, CDR1 is DFQATT and CDR2 is SNEGSKA (reference sequence). This CDR3 spans 13 amino acids. With 2 bases clipped from V and 6 bases from J, the junction kept 6 bases outside the gene matches. CDR3 nucleotides: TGCAGTGCTAGACCGGACAGGGTACCCGAGCAGTACTTC. It yields the protein CSARPDRVPEQYF.

V usage is TRBV3-1 and J usage is TRBJ2-3; 8 positions agree with TRBD2. The CDR3 totals 16 residues. Germline V gene lookup returns CDR1 LGHDT and CDR2 YNNKEL (reference sequence). The V segment lost 1 base and the J segment 10 bases; nucleotides outside the gene matches: 13. CDR3 sequence reads: CASSQGSGGRSSPQYF. In DNA form, the CDR3 reads TGTGCCAGCAGCCAAGGAAGCGGGGGTCGTTCCTCGCCGCAGTATTTT.

This clonotype has more than one count but fewer than ten. The genes are TRBV4-1 and TRBJ2-3; D remains unclear. The CDR3 spans 15 residues. Germline V gene sequence: CDR1 MGHRA, CDR2 YSYEKL. Deletions cut 0 bases from V and 6 bases from J, with 13 bases between. CDR3 amino acids: CASSQERPRADTQYF. CDR3 in DNA: TGCGCCAGCAGCCAAGAAAGGCCCCGGGCGGATACGCAGTATTTT.

This clonotype showed up many times. This chain connects TRBV28 to TRBJ2-7, with D perhaps TRBD1 (5 bases). The CDR3 covers 14 residues. Trimming removed 3 bases from V and 3 bases from J, with 12 bases in between. From germline, CDR1 is MDHEN and CDR2 SYDVKM. For the CDR3, the DNA is TGTGCCAGCAGTTTCGAGGCAGGGAACTACGAGCAGTACTTC. Residues: CASSFEAGNYEQYF.

Turning to this clonotype: An end of the junction differs from the germline gene, which may be a read error. J is TRBJ1-6 and V is TRBV7-7; no firm D call. The CDR3 loop spans 17 amino acids. From germline, CDR1 is SSHAT and CDR2 FNYEAQ (reference sequence). This CDR3 is CASSLADGSSYNSSLHF. CDR3 coding DNA: TGTGCTAGCAGCTTAGCGGATGGGAGCTCCTATAATTCATCCCTCCACTTT.

This chain links TRBV7-3 with TRBJ1-2, with D perhaps TRBD1 (6 bases). The CDR3 runs to 15 residues. Trimming removed 4 bases from V and 10 bases from J, with 22 bases in between. Germline-derived CDR1 and CDR2 are SGHTA and FQGTGA. The CDR3 DNA sequence: TGTGCCAGCAGCTCCCATCCAACAGGGAGGATCGACTACACCTTC. This translates into CASSSHPTGRIDYTF.

Regarding this clonotype: A much larger clonotype is one base distant, so this may be a read error. The chain is built from TRBV20-1 and TRBJ2-3; 9 positions match TRBD2. The CDR3 contains 16 residues. Germline assignment: CDR1 DFQATT and CDR2 SNEGSKA (reference sequence). CDR3 coding DNA: TGCAGTGCTGGAGATTTCAAGCGGGGGGACACAGATACGCAGTATTTT. It encodes CSAGDFKRGDTDTQYF.

The J gene is TRBJ2-6, the V gene TRBV5-1, with a weak D call TRBD1 (5 bases). V was shortened by 0 bases and J by 0 bases, with 10 bases between the two germline ends. In germline, CDR1 is SGHRS, CDR2 YFSETQ. This CDR3 has 17 residues. CDR3 in amino acids: CASSLAQVNSGANVLTF. CDR3 in DNA: TGCGCCAGCAGCTTGGCACAGGTGAACTCTGGGGCCAACGTCCTGACTTTC.

The table lists this clonotype with a count of one. V is TRBV5-1 and J is TRBJ2-5; TRBD1 agrees at 7 bases. The CDR3 sequence is 19 residues long. V shed 0 bases, J shed 4 bases, and the junction held 18 bases outside the gene matches. The germline V gene encodes CDR1 SGHRS and CDR2 YFSETQ. CDR3 DNA sequence: TGCGCCAGCAGCTTGGCCAATAAAGGGGGCAGGTCAGGGGGAGAGACCCAGTACTTC. It translates to CASSLANKGGRSGGETQYF.

This CDR3 reads CASSLFRDGSYNEQFF. The CDR3, as DNA: TGTGCCAGCAGCCTGTTCCGGGACGGATCCTACAATGAGCAGTTCTTC. This sequence joins TRBV11-1 and TRBJ2-1; tentatively, D is TRBD1 or TRBD2 (5 bases each). Germline CDR1 and CDR2: SGHAT and FQDESV (reference sequence). The CDR3 covers 16 residues. V shed 5 bases and J shed 1 base, with 15 bases lying between them.

The rearrangement uses TRBV9 and TRBJ2-2; D is uncertain. Trimming shortened V by 0 bases and J by 0 bases, and 3 bases separated the two germline ends. Germline assignment: CDR1 SGDLS and CDR2 YYNGEE. The CDR3 sequence is 14 residues long. In DNA, the CDR3 is TGTGCCAGCAGCGTAGCACCGAACACCGGGGAGCTGTTTTTT. Translation: CASSVAPNTGELFF.

Turning to this clonotype: Just one base apart from a much larger clone, this may be a read error. This sequence joins TRBV5-1 and TRBJ2-1; D may match TRBD1 or TRBD2 (5 bases each). CDR1 SGHRS and CDR2 YFSETQ come from the germline V gene. The CDR3 totals 14 residues. The CDR3 region has the DNA TGCGCCAGCAGCCCCGGGGCGGCGTACAGTGAGCAGTTCTTC. Its protein product is CASSPGAAYSEQFF.

This clonotype was detected only a few times. CDR3 nucleotides: TGTGCCAGCAGTCCCCACAGGGAGCGGAATGAAAAACTGTTTTTT. This gives the protein CASSPHRERNEKLFF. The chain joins TRBV28 to TRBJ1-4; D may be TRBD1 (6 bases). The CDR3 sequence is 15 residues long. Trimming took 5 bases from V and 5 from J, leaving 15 bases between them. CDR1 is MDHEN, CDR2 SYDVKM, per germline.

In nucleotides, the CDR3 is TGCAGCGTTACGGGACCGGGACGGGGCACAGATACGCAGTATTTT. Protein: CSVTGPGRGTDTQYF. This rearrangement joins TRBV29-1 to TRBJ2-3; D is possibly TRBD1 or TRBD2 (5 bases each). Looked up from germline, CDR1 is SQVTM and CDR2 is ANQGSEA. Trimming left V 5 bases short and J 1 base short, with 16 bases between. The CDR3 is 15 amino acids.

This clonotype was seen more than once but under ten times. The V and J genes are TRBV13 and TRBJ2-1; weak D call: TRBD2 (7 bases). The J call is in doubt because the DNA end fits TRBJ2-7 better. The CDR3 sequence is 15 residues long. CDR1 and CDR2 (germline): PRHDT, FYEKMQ (reference sequence). The CDR3 sequence is CASSLVGGPYNEQYF. CDR3 sequence (DNA): TGTGCCAGCAGCTTAGTCGGGGGGCCATACAATGAGCAGTACTTC.

The chain combines TRBV7-3 with TRBJ1-2, with unresolved D. CDR1 SGHTA and CDR2 FQGTGA come from the germline V gene. V was clipped by 0 bases and J by 4 bases, with 12 bases between them. This CDR3 region has 15 residues. The CDR3 spells CASSLTAGGVYGYTF. In DNA, the CDR3 is TGTGCCAGCAGCTTAACCGCGGGCGGGGTCTATGGCTACACCTTC.

As for this clonotype: This sequence may be a read error, since a much larger clone differs from it by one base. This chain connects TRBV6-5 to TRBJ2-5, with TRBD1 matching over 9 bases. CDR3 length: 15 amino acids. The trim removed 6 bases at V and 11 bases at J, leaving 16 bases unmatched. Germline CDR1 reads MNHEY; CDR2 reads SVGAGI. CDR3: CASSPGQGIADEQYF. CDR3 DNA: TGTGCCAGCAGCCCGGGACAGGGAATCGCAGATGAGCAGTACTTC.

At least ten counts were recorded for this clonotype. This rearrangement joins TRBV7-2 to TRBJ2-7; perhaps TRBD1 as D (5 bases). Germline CDR1 and CDR2: SGHTA and FQGNSA. The CDR3 length is 12 residues. V dropped 3 bases and J dropped 6 bases, with 9 bases sitting between them. CDR3 DNA: TGTGCCAGCAGCTTGCAGGGATTCGAGCAGTACTTC. Its protein is CASSLQGFEQYF.

V usage is TRBV7-9 and J usage is TRBJ1-1; 8 bases are shared with TRBD1. J gave up 4 bases and V 4 bases, and 8 bases lay outside the gene matches. The germline V gene encodes CDR1 SEHNR and CDR2 FQNEAQ (reference sequence). This CDR3 is built from 15 residues. CDR3 region: CASSSQTGVSTEAFF. The CDR3 DNA reads as TGTGCCAGCAGCTCCCAGACAGGGGTAAGCACTGAAGCTTTCTTT.

The rearrangement uses TRBV12-3 or TRBV12-4 and TRBJ1-1; the D gene is possibly TRBD1 (5 bases). The CDR3 covers 15 residues. The V end lost 7 bases, the J end lost 0 bases, and 15 bases lay between the germline ends. The CDR3 spells CASTSRATVNTEAFF. CDR3 coding DNA: TGTGCCAGCACTTCAAGGGCGACAGTGAACACTGAAGCTTTCTTT.

With respect to this clonotype: This may stem from a read error, because a much larger clone lies one nucleotide away. The chain links TRBV6-6 to TRBJ2-7; D not resolved. Per the germline V gene, CDR1 is MNHNY and CDR2 is SVGAGI (reference sequence). The CDR3 sequence is 16 residues long. The ends were cut back, 4 bases at V and 10 bases at J, with 26 bases in the middle. CDR3 residues: CASSFPRLTDQEAQYF. CDR3 nucleotides: TGTGCCAGCAGTTTCCCCCGACTGACGGACCAAGAGGCCCAGTACTTC.